This TCR beta chain was sequenced during a study of CD8 T cells in Susac syndrome. Roughly 0.45 to 1 ug RNA was reverse transcribed with random hexamers. It was immunoSEQ multiplex PCR that amplified TCR beta CDR3 across 54 Vbeta and 13 Jbeta. MiXCR was run by TCRdb on the immunoSEQ multiplex PCR reads, yielding one entry per CDR3 protein. The data show approximately 190,000 distinct CDR3 sequences, with almost 96% seen just once and 0.098% held by the top ten. CDR3 size: 11 residues. Trimming took 7 bases from V and 9 from J, leaving 11 bases between them. The sample was CD4+ T cells from PBMCs. The chain couples TRBV12-3 or TRBV12-4 to TRBJ2-3; weak D call: TRBD1 (7 bases). The source is a human donor with Susac syndrome. DNA for the CDR3: TGTGCCAGCACCCCAGGGGGGACGCAGTATTTT. Translated: CASTPGGTQYF.